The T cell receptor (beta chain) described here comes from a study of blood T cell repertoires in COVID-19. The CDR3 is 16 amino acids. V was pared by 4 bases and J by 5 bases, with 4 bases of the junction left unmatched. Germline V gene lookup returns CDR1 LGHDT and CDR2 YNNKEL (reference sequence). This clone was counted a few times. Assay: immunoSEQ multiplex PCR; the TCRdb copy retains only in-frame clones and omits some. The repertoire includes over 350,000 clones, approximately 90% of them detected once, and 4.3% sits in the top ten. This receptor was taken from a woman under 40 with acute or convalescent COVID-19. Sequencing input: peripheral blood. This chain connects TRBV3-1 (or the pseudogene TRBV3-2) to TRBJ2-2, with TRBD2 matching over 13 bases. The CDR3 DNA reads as TGTGCCAGCAGCCGGGGACTAGCGGGGATGACCGGGGAGCTGTTTTTT. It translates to CASSRGLAGMTGELFF.